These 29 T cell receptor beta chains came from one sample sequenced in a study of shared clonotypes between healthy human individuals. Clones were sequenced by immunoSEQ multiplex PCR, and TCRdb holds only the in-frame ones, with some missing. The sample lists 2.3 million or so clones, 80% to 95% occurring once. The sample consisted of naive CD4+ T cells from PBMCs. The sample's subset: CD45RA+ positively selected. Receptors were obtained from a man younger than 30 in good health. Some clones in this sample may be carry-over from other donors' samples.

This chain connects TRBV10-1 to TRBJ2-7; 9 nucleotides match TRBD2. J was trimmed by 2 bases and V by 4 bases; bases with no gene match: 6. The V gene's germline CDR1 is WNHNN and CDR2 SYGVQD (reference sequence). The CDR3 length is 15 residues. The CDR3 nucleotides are TGCGCCAGCAGTGGAGGGTCTAGCGGGACCTACGAGCAGTACTTC. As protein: CASSGGSSGTYEQYF.

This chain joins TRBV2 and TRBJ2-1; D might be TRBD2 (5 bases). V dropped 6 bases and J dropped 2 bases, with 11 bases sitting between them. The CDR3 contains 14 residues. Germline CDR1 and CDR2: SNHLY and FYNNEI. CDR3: CASRQAEAYNEQFF. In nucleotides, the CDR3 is TGTGCCAGCAGGCAAGCGGAAGCCTACAATGAGCAGTTCTTC.

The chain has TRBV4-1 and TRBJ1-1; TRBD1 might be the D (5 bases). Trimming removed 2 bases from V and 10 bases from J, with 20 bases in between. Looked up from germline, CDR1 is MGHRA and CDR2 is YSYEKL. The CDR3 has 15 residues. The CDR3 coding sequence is TGCGCCAGCAGCCAACCTAGCCTAGGGTCTGGGGGAGCTTTCTTT. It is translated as CASSQPSLGSGGAFF.

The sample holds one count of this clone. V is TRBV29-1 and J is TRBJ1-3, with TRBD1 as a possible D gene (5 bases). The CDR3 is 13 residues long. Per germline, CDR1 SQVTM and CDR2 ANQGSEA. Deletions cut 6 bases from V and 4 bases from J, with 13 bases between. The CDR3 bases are TGCAGCGTGGTCCCGGGGCCCGGAAACACCATATATTTT. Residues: CSVVPGPGNTIYF.

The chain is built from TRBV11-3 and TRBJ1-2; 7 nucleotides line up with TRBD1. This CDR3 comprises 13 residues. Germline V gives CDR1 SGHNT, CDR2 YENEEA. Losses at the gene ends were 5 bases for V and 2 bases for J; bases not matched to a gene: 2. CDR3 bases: TGTGCCAGCAGCAAGGACAGGAACTATGGCTACACCTTC. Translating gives CASSKDRNYGYTF.

The CDR3 sequence is CASSQIKGSYNEQFF. The CDR3 bases are TGCGCCAGCAGCCAAATTAAAGGGTCTTACAATGAGCAGTTCTTC. V and J are TRBV4-3 and TRBJ2-1; D is uncertain. CDR1 and CDR2 (germline): LGHNA, YSLEER. The germline V and J ends were trimmed by 2 bases and 4 bases, with 12 bases remaining between them. This CDR3 region has 15 residues.

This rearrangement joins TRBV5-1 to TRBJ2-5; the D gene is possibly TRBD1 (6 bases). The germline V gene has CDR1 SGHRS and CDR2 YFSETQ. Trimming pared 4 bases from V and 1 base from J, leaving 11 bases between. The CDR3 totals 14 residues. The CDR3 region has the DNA TGCGCCAGCAGCGGACAGACACTCCAAGAGACCCAGTACTTC. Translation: CASSGQTLQETQYF.

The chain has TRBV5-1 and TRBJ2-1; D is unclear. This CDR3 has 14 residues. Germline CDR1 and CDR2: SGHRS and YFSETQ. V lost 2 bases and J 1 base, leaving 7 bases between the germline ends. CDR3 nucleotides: TGCGCCAGCAGCTTTCCCGGGTCCTACAATGAGCAGTTCTTC. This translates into CASSFPGSYNEQFF.

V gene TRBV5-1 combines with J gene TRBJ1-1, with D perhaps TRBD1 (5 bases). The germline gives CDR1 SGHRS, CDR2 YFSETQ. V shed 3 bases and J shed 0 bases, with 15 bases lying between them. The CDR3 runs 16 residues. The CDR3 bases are TGCGCCAGCAGCTGGCGGCAGGGTGGAATGAACACTGAAGCTTTCTTT. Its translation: CASSWRQGGMNTEAFF.

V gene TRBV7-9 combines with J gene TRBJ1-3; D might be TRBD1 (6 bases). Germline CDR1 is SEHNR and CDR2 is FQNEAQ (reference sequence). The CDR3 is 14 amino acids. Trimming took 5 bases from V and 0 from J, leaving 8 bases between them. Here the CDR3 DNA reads TGTGCCAGCAGCCTGGACAGCTCTGGAAACACCATATATTTT. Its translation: CASSLDSSGNTIYF. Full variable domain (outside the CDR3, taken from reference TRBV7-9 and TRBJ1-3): DTGVSQNPRHKITKRGQNVTFRCDPISEHNRLYWYRQTLGQGPEFLTYFQNEAQLEKSRLLSDRFSAERPKGSFSTLEIQRTEQGDSAMYLCASSLDSSGNTIYFGEGSWLTVV.

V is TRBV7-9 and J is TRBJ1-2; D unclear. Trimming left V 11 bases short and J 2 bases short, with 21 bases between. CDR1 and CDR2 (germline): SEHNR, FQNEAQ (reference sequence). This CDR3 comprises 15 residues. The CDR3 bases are TGTGCCGCCCCCGGCAGCCAGAATCTGAACTATGGCTACACCTTC. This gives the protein CAAPGSQNLNYGYTF.

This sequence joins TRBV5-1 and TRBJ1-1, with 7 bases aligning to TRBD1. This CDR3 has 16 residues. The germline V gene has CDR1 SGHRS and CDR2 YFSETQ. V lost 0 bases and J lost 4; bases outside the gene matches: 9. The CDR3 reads CASSLVGGEGATEAFF. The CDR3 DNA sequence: TGCGCCAGCAGCTTGGTTGGGGGCGAGGGGGCCACTGAAGCTTTCTTT.

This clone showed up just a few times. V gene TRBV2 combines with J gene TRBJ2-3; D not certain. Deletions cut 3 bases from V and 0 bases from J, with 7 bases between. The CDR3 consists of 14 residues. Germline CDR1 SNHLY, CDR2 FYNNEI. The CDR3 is CASSDLSSTDTQYF. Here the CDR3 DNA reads TGTGCCAGCAGTGATCTGAGTAGCACAGATACGCAGTATTTT.

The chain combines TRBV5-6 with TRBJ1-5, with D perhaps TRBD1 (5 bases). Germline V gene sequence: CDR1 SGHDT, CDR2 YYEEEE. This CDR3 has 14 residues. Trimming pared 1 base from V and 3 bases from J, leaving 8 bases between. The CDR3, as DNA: TGTGCCAGCAGCTTGCAGGGTATCAATCAGCCCCAGCATTTT. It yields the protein CASSLQGINQPQHF.

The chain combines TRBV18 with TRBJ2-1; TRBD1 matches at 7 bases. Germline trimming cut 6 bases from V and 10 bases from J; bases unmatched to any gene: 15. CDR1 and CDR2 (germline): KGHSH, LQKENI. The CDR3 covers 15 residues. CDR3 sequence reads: CASSYGQVKSIEQFF. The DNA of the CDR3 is TGTGCCAGCTCGTACGGACAGGTTAAATCGATAGAGCAGTTCTTC.

The CDR3 reads CASSYSRRDLGGAFF. CDR3 bases: TGTGCCAGCAGTTACTCACGAAGGGATTTGGGAGGAGCTTTCTTT. The chain employs TRBV6-6 and TRBJ1-1; no definite D call. The germline V gene encodes CDR1 MNHNY and CDR2 SVGAGI (reference sequence). The CDR3 is made up of 15 amino acids. V was pared by 0 bases and J by 10 bases, with 18 bases between.

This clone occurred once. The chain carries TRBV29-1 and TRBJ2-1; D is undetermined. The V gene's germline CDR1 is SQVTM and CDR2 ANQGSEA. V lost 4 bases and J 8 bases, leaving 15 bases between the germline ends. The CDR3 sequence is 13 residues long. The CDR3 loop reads CSVGGRLADEQFF. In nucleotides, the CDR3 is TGCAGCGTTGGTGGACGTTTGGCGGATGAGCAGTTCTTC.

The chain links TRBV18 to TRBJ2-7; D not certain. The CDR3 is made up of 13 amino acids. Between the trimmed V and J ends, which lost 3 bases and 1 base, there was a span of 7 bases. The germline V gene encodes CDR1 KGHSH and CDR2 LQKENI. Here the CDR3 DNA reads TGTGCCAGCTCACCCTTTCCTTCCTACGAGCAGTACTTC. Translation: CASSPFPSYEQYF.

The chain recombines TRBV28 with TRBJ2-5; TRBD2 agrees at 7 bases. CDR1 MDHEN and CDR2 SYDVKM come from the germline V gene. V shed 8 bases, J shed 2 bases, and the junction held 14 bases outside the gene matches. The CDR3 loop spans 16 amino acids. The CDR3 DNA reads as TGTGCCAGCTCCACCGTATGGACTAGGGGACAAGAGACCCAGTACTTC. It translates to CASSTVWTRGQETQYF.

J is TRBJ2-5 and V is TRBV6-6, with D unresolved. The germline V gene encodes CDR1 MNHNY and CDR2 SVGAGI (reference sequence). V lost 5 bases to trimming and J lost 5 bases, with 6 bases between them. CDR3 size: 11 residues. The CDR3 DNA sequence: TGTGCCAGCAGTCCCAAGGAGACCCAGTACTTC. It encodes CASSPKETQYF.

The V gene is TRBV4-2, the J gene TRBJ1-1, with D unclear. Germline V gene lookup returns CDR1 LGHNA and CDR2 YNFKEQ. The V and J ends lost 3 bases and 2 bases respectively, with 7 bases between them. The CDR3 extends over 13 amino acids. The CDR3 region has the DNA TGTGCCAGCAGCCAGGGATTTAACACTGAAGCTTTCTTT. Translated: CASSQGFNTEAFF.

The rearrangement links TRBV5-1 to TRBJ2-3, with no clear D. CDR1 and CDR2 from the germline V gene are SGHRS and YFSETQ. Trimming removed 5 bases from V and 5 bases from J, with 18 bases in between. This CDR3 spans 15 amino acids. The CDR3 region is CASSISPHPGDTQYF. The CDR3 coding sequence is TGCGCCAGCAGTATAAGCCCCCACCCGGGAGATACGCAGTATTTT.

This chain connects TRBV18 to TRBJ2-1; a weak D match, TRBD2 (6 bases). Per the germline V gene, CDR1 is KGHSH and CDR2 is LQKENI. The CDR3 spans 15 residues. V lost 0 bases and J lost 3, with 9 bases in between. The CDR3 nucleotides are TGTGCCAGCTCACCACCTTGGGGGGTCTACAATGAGCAGTTCTTC. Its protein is CASSPPWGVYNEQFF.

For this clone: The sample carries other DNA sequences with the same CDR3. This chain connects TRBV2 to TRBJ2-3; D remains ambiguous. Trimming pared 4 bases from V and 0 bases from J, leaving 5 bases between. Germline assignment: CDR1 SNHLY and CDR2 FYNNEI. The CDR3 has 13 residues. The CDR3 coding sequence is TGTGCCAGCAGTGGGGGTAGCACAGATACGCAGTATTTT. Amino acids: CASSGGSTDTQYF.

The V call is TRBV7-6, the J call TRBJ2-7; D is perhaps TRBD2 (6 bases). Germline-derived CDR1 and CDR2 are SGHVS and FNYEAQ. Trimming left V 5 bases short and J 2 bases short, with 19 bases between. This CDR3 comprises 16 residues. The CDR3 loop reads CASSTQRGEVTYEQYF. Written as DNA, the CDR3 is TGTGCCAGCAGCACCCAAAGAGGGGAGGTCACCTACGAGCAGTACTTC.

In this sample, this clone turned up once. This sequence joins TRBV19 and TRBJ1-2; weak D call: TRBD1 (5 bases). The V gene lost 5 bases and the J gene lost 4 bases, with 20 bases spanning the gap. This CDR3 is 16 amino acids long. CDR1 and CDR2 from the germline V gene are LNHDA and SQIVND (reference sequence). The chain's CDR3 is CASSRGTTMEGYGYTF. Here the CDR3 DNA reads TGTGCCAGTAGTCGGGGCACCACAATGGAGGGCTATGGCTACACCTTC.

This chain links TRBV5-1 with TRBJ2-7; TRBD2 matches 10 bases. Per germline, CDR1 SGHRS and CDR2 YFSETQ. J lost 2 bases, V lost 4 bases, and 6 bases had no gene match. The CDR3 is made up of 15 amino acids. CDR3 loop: CASSPPAGGPYEQYF. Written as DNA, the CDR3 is TGCGCCAGCAGCCCTCCAGCGGGAGGGCCCTACGAGCAGTACTTC.

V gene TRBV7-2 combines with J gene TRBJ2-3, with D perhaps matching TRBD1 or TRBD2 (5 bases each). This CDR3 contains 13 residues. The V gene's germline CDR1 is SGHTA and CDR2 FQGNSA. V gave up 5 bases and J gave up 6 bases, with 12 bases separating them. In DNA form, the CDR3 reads TGTGCCAGCAGCCTGAGGGGACCGGATACGCAGTATTTT. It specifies CASSLRGPDTQYF.

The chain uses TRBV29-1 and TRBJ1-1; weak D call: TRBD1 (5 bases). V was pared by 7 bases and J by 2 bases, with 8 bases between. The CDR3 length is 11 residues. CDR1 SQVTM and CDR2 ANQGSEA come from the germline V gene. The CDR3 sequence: CSGWDNTEAFF. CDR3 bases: TGCAGCGGATGGGACAACACTGAAGCTTTCTTT.